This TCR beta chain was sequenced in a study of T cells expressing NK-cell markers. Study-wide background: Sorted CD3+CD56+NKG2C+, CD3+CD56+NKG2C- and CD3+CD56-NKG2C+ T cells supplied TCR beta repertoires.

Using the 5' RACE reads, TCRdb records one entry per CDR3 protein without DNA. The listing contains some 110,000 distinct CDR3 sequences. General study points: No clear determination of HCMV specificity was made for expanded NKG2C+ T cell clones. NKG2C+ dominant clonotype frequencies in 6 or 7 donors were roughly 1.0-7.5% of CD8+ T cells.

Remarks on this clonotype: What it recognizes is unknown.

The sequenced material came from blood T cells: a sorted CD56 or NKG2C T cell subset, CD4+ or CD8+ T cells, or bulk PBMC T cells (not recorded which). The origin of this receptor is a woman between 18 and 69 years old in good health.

CDR3: CASSLVTGPIYNSPLHF. V is TRBV7-2 and J is TRBJ1-6. This CDR3 is 17 amino acids long. Germline CDR1 reads SGHTA; CDR2 reads FQGNSA. The variable domain in full, completed from reference TRBV7-2 and TRBJ1-6, reads GAGVSQSPSNKVTEKGKDVELRCDPISGHTALYWYRQSLGQGLEFLIYFQGNSAPDKSGLPSDRFSAERTGGSVSTLTIQRTQQEDSAVYLCASSLVTGPIYNSPLHFGNGTRLTVT.